This T cell receptor (beta chain) is drawn from a study of cytomegalovirus exposure and HLA in healthy donors. Study-wide findings and caveats: The authors later found most CMV-associated TCR beta chains appeared HLA-restricted. A later analysis linked a missense variant in DCLRE1C to the trimming of TCR beta V and J genes.

Each donor's status was that of a healthy bone marrow donor. Use of 60 Vbeta and 13 Jbeta primers characterized the PCR. The data were produced by immunoSEQ multiplex PCR, yet TCRdb's version contains in-frame clones alone and is incomplete. The sample has around 72,000 clones, around 76% seen once. The CDR3 is 16 amino acids. The germline V gene encodes CDR1 MNHEY and CDR2 SVGAGI. J gave up 4 bases and V 0 bases, and 5 bases lay outside the gene matches. Comment on this clone: Its antigen is still unknown.

Sequencing used PBMCs. The sequence came from a man aged 45-65 years in good health and CMV-seronegative. This sequence joins TRBV6-5 and TRBJ2-2; TRBD1 matches 7 bases. The CDR3: CASSYSYDRVTGELFF. CDR3 bases: TGTGCCAGCAGTTACTCCTATGACAGGGTCACCGGGGAGCTGTTTTTT.